The 18 T cell receptor beta chains given below trace back to one sample, sequenced in a study of blood T cells in healthy people across ages. A second PCR, run for about 6 to 12 cycles, used a sample-barcoded 5' primer plus a J-beta primer mix. TCRdb reprocessed the 5' RACE reads via MiXCR and lists one record per CDR3 protein. Of about 1,500,000 distinct CDR3 sequences listed, around 39% are singletons. The specimen sequenced was blood. These TCRs come from a woman younger than 30 in good health.

This rearrangement joins TRBV6-4 to TRBJ2-7; TRBD2 matches at 10 bases. Germline CDR1 and CDR2: MRHNA and SNTAGT. The length of the CDR3 is 14 residues. The V and J ends lost 3 bases and 6 bases, in that order; junction bases with no gene match: 5. CDR3 sequence reads: CASSESSGSTEQYF. The DNA of the CDR3 is TGTGCCAGCAGTGAATCTAGCGGGAGTACCGAGCAGTACTTC.

This clonotype occurred a few times. V is TRBV7-9 and J is TRBJ1-2; weak D call: TRBD1 (5 bases). The CDR3 is 15 residues long. The V gene's germline CDR1 is SEHNR and CDR2 FQNEAQ (reference sequence). V lost 7 bases and J lost 2, with 17 bases in between. CDR3 amino acids: CASTGGDGNNYGYTF. The CDR3 DNA reads TGTGCCAGCACCGGAGGGGATGGAAACAACTATGGCTACACCTTC.

This chain connects TRBV27 to TRBJ1-1; no clear D gene. The length of the CDR3 is 13 residues. The V end lost 3 bases, the J end lost 1 base, and 6 bases lay between the germline ends. Germline CDR1 and CDR2: MNHEY and SMNVEV (reference sequence). In DNA, the CDR3 is TGTGCCAGCAGTTTCCAGAAGAACACTGAAGCTTTCTTT. This encodes CASSFQKNTEAFF.

J is TRBJ1-5 and V is TRBV6-1, with 9 bases matching TRBD1. Unmatched junction bases numbered 15, after V lost 5 bases and J lost 4 bases. The germline gives CDR1 MNHNS, CDR2 SASEGT. CDR3 size: 18 residues. As DNA, the CDR3 is TGTGCCAGCAGTCTCGCCGGGGACAGGGAGATAACGAATCAGCCCCAGCATTTT. This gives the protein CASSLAGDREITNQPQHF.

This clonotype was observed a handful of times. The chain has TRBV9 and TRBJ2-3; D is uncertain. Germline CDR1 is SGDLS and CDR2 is YYNGEE. The V and J ends lost 0 bases and 4 bases respectively, with 18 bases between them. CDR3 length: 17 residues. CDR3 in amino acids: CASSVATGPILPDTQYF. CDR3 nucleotides: TGTGCCAGCAGCGTAGCAACCGGGCCAATCTTGCCAGATACGCAGTATTTT.

The table lists this clonotype with a few counts. The rearrangement joins TRBV29-1 to TRBJ2-3; D not certain. The V gene lost 5 bases and the J gene lost 5 bases, with 26 bases spanning the gap. Germline assignment: CDR1 SQVTM and CDR2 ANQGSEA. There are 17 residues in the CDR3. In DNA form, the CDR3 reads TGCAGCGTTACCCCTTCGGCCCCGATTTCTACTGGAGATACGCAGTATTTT. Protein product: CSVTPSAPISTGDTQYF.

A few counts support this clonotype. The chain combines TRBV12-3 or TRBV12-4 with TRBJ2-5, with 7 bases identical to TRBD1. This CDR3 is 14 amino acids long. The ends lost 6 bases at V and 11 bases at J; junction bases unmatched: 15. CDR3 nucleotides: TGTGCCAGCAGCTCAACCAGACAGGGCAGGGAGCAGTACTTC. Protein sequence: CASSSTRQGREQYF.

This clonotype was picked up a small number of times. CDR3 sequence reads: CASQGQGYSPLHF. The CDR3 nucleotides read TGTGCCAGCCAGGGACAGGGGTATTCACCCCTCCACTTT. J is TRBJ1-6 and V is TRBV11-2, with 10 positions matching TRBD1. V was clipped by 8 bases and J by 8 bases; unmatched bases: 3. Per germline, CDR1 SGHAT and CDR2 FQNNGV. This CDR3 spans 13 amino acids.

The chain combines TRBV4-2 with TRBJ2-4; D remains unclear. The ends were cut back, 5 bases at V and 0 bases at J, with 11 bases in the middle. Germline V gene sequence: CDR1 LGHNA, CDR2 YNFKEQ. This CDR3 is 15 amino acids long. The CDR3 sequence is CASSTEKLAKNIQYF. As DNA, the CDR3 is TGTGCCAGCAGCACAGAGAAACTAGCCAAAAACATTCAGTACTTC.

The chain couples TRBV10-3 to TRBJ2-3, with 13 positions matching TRBD2. With 7 bases clipped from V and 5 bases from J, the junction kept 6 bases outside the gene matches. This CDR3 is built from 15 residues. Germline assignment: CDR1 ENHRY and CDR2 SYGVKD. In DNA, the CDR3 is TGTGCCATCATTGAACGACTAGCGGGGGGAGATACGCAGTATTTT. It specifies CAIIERLAGGDTQYF.

The chain employs TRBV6-1 and TRBJ2-7; TRBD1 aligns across 8 bases. V dropped 7 bases and J dropped 7; count of bases not matched to a gene: 9. Germline CDR1 reads MNHNS; CDR2 reads SASEGT. The CDR3 runs to 13 residues. CDR3 amino acids: CASNTDRGNEQYF. The CDR3 DNA sequence: TGTGCCAGCAACACCGACAGGGGCAATGAGCAGTACTTC.

This clonotype has a handful of counts. The rearrangement uses TRBV9 and TRBJ2-5; no clear D. The CDR3 is 16 residues long. Trimming pared 0 bases from V and 0 bases from J, leaving 12 bases between. Germline assignment: CDR1 SGDLS and CDR2 YYNGEE. The CDR3 DNA follows: TGTGCCAGCAGCGTAGGAGGTGGGATCTACCAAGAGACCCAGTACTTC. This gives the protein CASSVGGGIYQETQYF.

The rearrangement joins TRBV6-1 to TRBJ2-3; TRBD2 matches at 10 bases. V gave up 2 bases and J gave up 6 bases; unmatched junction bases: 14. The CDR3 sequence is 18 residues long. The germline CDR1 and CDR2 sequences are MNHNS and SASEGT. The CDR3 is CASSEYYGVAGGRDTQYF. CDR3 coding DNA: TGTGCCAGCAGTGAATATTATGGGGTAGCGGGGGGCCGGGATACGCAGTATTTT.

This clonotype showed up just a few times. The chain has TRBV20-1 and TRBJ2-5; D perhaps matches TRBD1 (6 bases). This CDR3 comprises 12 residues. V was pared by 6 bases and J by 7 bases, with 15 bases between. Germline loops: CDR1 DFQATT, CDR2 SNEGSKA (reference sequence). This CDR3 is CSAEGATGTQYF. The CDR3 DNA reads as TGCAGTGCCGAGGGCGCGACAGGGACCCAGTACTTC.

V gene TRBV20-1 combines with J gene TRBJ1-2; 7 nucleotides line up with TRBD1. CDR3 length: 17 amino acids. With 0 bases clipped from V and 1 base from J, the junction kept 11 bases outside the gene matches. The V gene's germline CDR1 is DFQATT and CDR2 SNEGSKA (reference sequence). CDR3 residues: CSARDQRGRMNNYGYTF. CDR3 nucleotides: TGCAGTGCTAGAGATCAAAGGGGGCGCATGAATAACTATGGCTACACCTTC.

The chain couples TRBV21-1 to TRBJ1-1; the listed D gene, TRBD1, was not tested against the DNA. TRBV21-1 is a pseudogene locus. The CDR3 runs to 13 residues. The chain's CDR3 is CASTPTGQGEAFF. In nucleotides, the CDR3 is TGTGCCAGCACCCCGACTGGACAGGGAGAAGCTTTCTTT.

The gene calls are TRBV12-3 or TRBV12-4 and TRBJ1-1, with D unresolved. The CDR3 is 13 amino acids. The V end was cut by 10 bases, the J end by 2 bases, with 14 bases between. The CDR3 is CATALGLNTEAFF. CDR3 in DNA: TGTGCCACCGCCCTAGGGCTCAACACTGAAGCTTTCTTT.

Only a few counts were recorded for this clonotype. V usage is TRBV6-6 and J usage is TRBJ2-1; D may match TRBD1 or TRBD2 (5 bases each). V lost 10 bases and J lost 7, with 11 bases in between. CDR1 is MNHNY, CDR2 SVGAGI, per germline (reference sequence). The CDR3 sequence is 11 residues long. CDR3 protein: CATNGGNEQFF. In nucleotides, the CDR3 is TGTGCCACCAATGGGGGAAATGAGCAGTTCTTC.